This T cell receptor beta chain was identified in a study of cytomegalovirus exposure and HLA in healthy donors. Concerning this clone itself: The antigen is not known.

PCR involved 60 Vbeta and 13 Jbeta primers. The assay was immunoSEQ multiplex PCR, and TCRdb's table has in-frame clones only and misses some. The sample has 80,000 to 100,000 clones; approximately 83% are singletons. The CDR3 covers 12 residues. Trimming removed 6 bases from V and 5 bases from J; junction bases left unmatched: 1. CDR1 and CDR2 from the germline V gene are SNHLY and FYNNEI. General study findings and limits: The study assumed roughly uniform donor sequencing depth for presence/absence analyses. A previous analysis found most TCR beta V segments productive roughly 87% or roughly 30% of the time.

Sequencing input: PBMCs. The J gene is TRBJ2-7, the V gene TRBV2; 10 bases are a match to TRBD1. This clonotype was sampled from a female donor in good health and CMV-seropositive. The CDR3 bases are TGTGCCAGCAGGGGACAGGGGAACGAGCAGTACTTC. It is translated as CASRGQGNEQYF. Looking up the rest from reference TRBV2 and TRBJ2-7 gives the full variable domain: EPEVTQTPSHQVTQMGQEVILRCVPISNHLYFYWYRQILGQKVEFLVSFYNNEISEKSEIFDDQFSVERPDGSNFTLKIRSTKLEDSAMYFCASRGQGNEQYFGPGTRLTVT.